These T cell receptor beta chains were read from a single sample in a study of blood T cell repertoires in COVID-19. Assay: immunoSEQ multiplex PCR; the TCRdb copy retains only in-frame clones and omits some. The sample has 290,000 or so clones, 91% seen once. Sequencing was done on a sample of peripheral blood. The receptors were gathered from a woman under 40 with COVID-19, enrolled during active disease. The CDR3 runs from the conserved cysteine through the conserved F or W. The D gene is left open where the match is weak. The size entry is marked missing in some rows and otherwise reads once, few, many or a size class.

>-|TRBJ1-6|TRBV12-3/TRBV12-4|-
CASSLGAPTELHF
TGTGCCAGCAGTTTAGGGGCCCCGACAGAACTTCACTTT
>TRBD1|TRBJ1-4|TRBV19|-
CASSITGGRDEKLFF
TGTGCCAGTAGTATCACAGGGGGCCGGGACGAAAAACTGTTTTTT
>TRBD1|TRBJ2-7|TRBV7-2|-
CASSFDRGLLRQYF
TGTGCCAGCAGCTTCGACAGGGGGCTTCTCAGGCAGTACTTC
>-|TRBJ1-2|TRBV7-9|-
CASSDNLRGGPGYTF
TGTGCCAGCAGCGATAATTTGAGGGGAGGGCCTGGCTACACCTTC
>-|TRBJ1-1|TRBV7-9|-
CASSSQGMNTEAFF
TGTGCCAGCAGCTCACAGGGTATGAACACTGAAGCTTTCTTC
>-|TRBJ2-1|TRBV6-1|-
CASSELAASGAQFF
TGTGCCAGCAGTGAACTAGCGGCCTCAGGGGCGCAGTTCTTC
>TRBD1|TRBJ1-5|TRBV2|-
CASSELGQGADQPQHF
TGTGCCAGCAGTGAACTGGGACAGGGGGCGGATCAGCCCCAGCATTTT
>-|TRBJ2-7|TRBV2|-
CASSVAVQSSYEQYF
TGTGCCAGCAGTGTGGCAGTTCAAAGCTCCTACGAGCAGTACTTC
>-|TRBJ2-7|TRBV5-1|-
CASSFGQQGEQYF
TGCGCCAGCAGCTTCGGCCAACAGGGCGAGCAGTACTTC
>-|TRBJ2-3|TRBV28|-
CASSTLLRGGHSTDTQYF
TGTGCCAGCAGTACACTTCTCCGCGGAGGGCACTCGACAGATACGCAGTATTTT
>TRBD2|TRBJ2-2|TRBV5-6|many
CASSSIGLAGGRDTGELFF
TGTGCCAGCAGCTCGATTGGACTAGCGGGAGGTAGGGACACCGGGGAGCTGTTTTTT
>TRBD1|TRBJ1-2|TRBV27|-
CASSSTVGQKDTF
TGTGCCAGCAGTTCCACCGTGGGACAGAAAGACACCTTC
>-|TRBJ1-4|TRBV29-1|-
CSVKHNEKLFF
TGCAGCGTGAAACATAATGAAAAACTGTTTTTT
>-|TRBJ1-6|TRBV19|-
CASGSTALANSPLHF
TGTGCCAGTGGCTCGACAGCATTGGCCAATTCACCCCTCCACTTT
>TRBD1|TRBJ1-1|TRBV20-1|-
CRTGSGTEAFF
TGCCGGACAGGGAGTGGCACTGAAGCTTTCTTT
>-|TRBJ2-3|TRBV3-1/TRBV3-2|-
CASSPLGRLTDTQYF
TGTGCCAGCAGCCCCTTGGGGCGGCTCACAGATACGCAGTATTTT
>TRBD1|TRBJ1-4|TRBV7-9|-
CASSLALGGDAREKLFF
TGTGCCAGCAGCTTAGCCTTAGGGGGCGACGCAAGAGAAAAACTGTTTTTT
>TRBD1|TRBJ1-1|TRBV10-2|-
CASRSGGNTEAFF
TGCGCCAGCAGATCAGGGGGGAACACTGAAGCTTTCTTT
>-|TRBJ1-4|TRBV25-1|once
CASSERAKFATNEKLFF
TGTGCCAGCAGTGAACGCGCGAAGTTTGCAACTAATGAAAAACTGTTTTTT
>-|TRBJ1-5|TRBV6-1|-
CASSVSRTAYSNQPQHF
TGTGCCAGCAGTGTGTCCCGGACAGCCTATAGCAATCAGCCCCAGCATTTT
>-|TRBJ2-7|TRBV3-1/TRBV3-2|-
CASSQDIQRVYEQYF
TGTGCCAGCAGCCAAGATATACAGCGGGTCTACGAGCAGTACTTC
>TRBD1|TRBJ1-1|TRBV3-1/TRBV3-2|few
CASSQGLLTGYTEAFF
TGTGCCAGCAGCCAAGGACTTCTGACAGGGTACACTGAAGCTTTCTTT
>-|TRBJ1-1|TRBV27|-
CASSLSAPEAFF
TGTGCCAGCAGTTTATCGGCCCCTGAAGCTTTCTTT
>TRBD1|TRBJ1-6|TRBV7-6|-
CASSFRDRGNSPLHF
TGTGCCAGCAGCTTCCGGGACAGGGGTAATTCACCCCTCCACTTT
>-|TRBJ1-2|TRBV4-1|-
CASSQSMTGWGYTF
TGCGCCAGCAGCCAATCCATGACAGGTTGGGGCTACACCTTC
>-|TRBJ1-6|TRBV2|-
CATSPLRENSPLHF
TGTGCCACCAGTCCGCTCCGGGAAAATTCACCCCTCCACTTT
>-|TRBJ1-1|TRBV5-8|-
CASSPGQGLVTEAFF
TGTGCCAGCAGCCCAGGGCAGGGCCTGGTCACTGAAGCTTTCTTT
>-|TRBJ1-1|TRBV27|-
CASSKPGKYTEAFF
TGTGCCAGCAGTAAACCAGGGAAGTACACTGAAGCTTTCTTT
>-|TRBJ1-5|TRBV3-1/TRBV3-2|-
CASSDRQANQPQHF
TGTGCCAGCAGCGACCGACAGGCGAATCAGCCCCAGCATTTT
>TRBD2|TRBJ2-1|TRBV9|-
CASSEREGRSYNEQFF
TGTGCCAGCAGCGAGCGGGAGGGCCGGTCCTACAATGAGCAGTTCTTC
>TRBD1|TRBJ1-6|TRBV5-5|-
CASSLAGTGDSPLHF
TGTGCCAGCAGCTTGGCTGGGACAGGAGATTCACCCCTCCACTTT
>-|TRBJ1-1|TRBV13|-
CASSFRQNTEAFF
TGTGCCAGCAGCTTTCGACAGAACACTGAAGCTTTCTTT
>-|TRBJ1-1|TRBV27|-
CASSLGLAGTEAFF
TGTGCCAGCAGTTTAGGGCTTGCAGGGACTGAAGCTTTCTTT
>-|TRBJ1-6|TRBV5-1|-
CASSLERTEGSPLHF
TGCGCCAGCAGCTTGGAGCGGACAGAAGGTTCACCCCTCCACTTT
>TRBD2|TRBJ2-1|TRBV5-6|-
CASSIGLAGGTYNEQFF
TGTGCCAGCAGCATCGGACTAGCGGGAGGTACCTACAATGAGCAGTTCTTC
>TRBD2|TRBJ2-3|TRBV28|-
CASSLFSSGNGFDTQYF
TGTGCCAGCAGTTTGTTTTCTAGCGGGAATGGTTTTGATACGCAGTATTTT
>TRBD2|TRBJ2-3|TRBV7-6|-
CASSKLAGEVPDTQYF
TGTGCCAGCAGCAAACTAGCGGGAGAGGTCCCAGATACGCAGTATTTT
>-|TRBJ1-5|TRBV19|-
CASSIRVQQPQHF
TGTGCCAGTAGTATCAGGGTACAACAGCCCCAGCATTTT
>TRBD2|TRBJ2-1|TRBV30|-
CAWSSGLAAYNEQFF
TGTGCCTGGAGTTCGGGACTAGCTGCTTACAATGAGCAGTTCTTC
>-|TRBJ2-5|TRBV11-2|-
CASTKRRGKGETQYF
TGTGCCAGCACTAAGCGCAGGGGAAAGGGGGAGACCCAGTACTTC
>-|TRBJ2-2|TRBV28|-
CASTPRRDRNTGELFF
TGTGCCAGCACCCCTAGACGGGATCGGAACACCGGGGAGCTGTTTTTT
>TRBD1|TRBJ1-6|TRBV19|-
CASSQNRGQEDSPLHF
TGTGCCAGTAGTCAAAACAGGGGGCAGGAAGATTCACCCCTCCACTTT
>-|TRBJ2-7|TRBV27|-
CASSLLAGIPYEQYF
TGTGCCAGCAGTTTATTGGCAGGAATTCCCTACGAGCAGTACTTC
>-|TRBJ2-3|TRBV5-5|-
CASSSDWPSDAQSTDTQYF
TGTGCCAGCAGCTCAGACTGGCCCTCCGATGCCCAAAGCACAGATACGCAGTATTTT
>-|TRBJ1-1|TRBV25-1|-
CASSARQDRDTEAFF
TGTGCCAGCAGTGCTCGACAGGATCGGGACACTGAAGCTTTCTTT
>-|TRBJ1-6|TRBV10-1|-
CASSETTNSPLHF
TGCGCCAGCAGTGAGACTACGAATTCACCCCTCCACTTT
>-|TRBJ1-6|TRBV5-1|-
CASSLAGTQLNSPLHF
TGCGCCAGCAGCTTGGCCGGGACACAACTCAATTCACCCCTCCACTTT
>-|TRBJ2-2|TRBV5-1|-
CASSLTTGSNTGELFF
TGCGCCAGCAGCTTGACCACGGGATCGAACACCGGGGAGCTGTTTTTT
>-|TRBJ1-1|TRBV11-2|-
CASSRGSGMGNTEAFF
TGTGCCAGCAGCCGTGGCTCAGGGATGGGGAACACTGAAGCTTTCTTT
>-|TRBJ1-4|TRBV5-1|-
CASSLGQNEKLFF
TGCGCCAGCAGCTTGGGGCAAAATGAAAAACTGTTTTTT
>-|TRBJ1-4|TRBV10-3|-
CAARGSTNEKLFF
TGTGCCGCCCGAGGGTCAACTAATGAAAAACTGTTTTTT
>-|TRBJ2-7|TRBV7-9|-
CASSHGGSEQYF
TGTGCCAGCAGCCACGGCGGAAGCGAGCAGTACTTC
>-|TRBJ2-6|TRBV27|-
CASSFRGSGANVLTF
TGTGCCAGCAGTTTCAGGGGCTCTGGGGCCAACGTCCTGACTTTC